This TCR beta chain was sequenced during a study of cytomegalovirus exposure and HLA in healthy donors. Study-level information: Roughly 80% of 300 to 450 genotyped donors fell in the Caucasian-associated ancestry cluster.

Germline values: CDR1 MDHEN, CDR2 SYDVKM. V lost 3 bases and J lost 7; bases outside the gene matches: 4. This CDR3 region has 13 residues. 60 Vbeta and 13 Jbeta primers were used in PCR. TCRdb's copy holds only in-frame clones and misses some; the assay was immunoSEQ multiplex PCR. The top ten clones hold 6% to 7% of a sample with some 150,000 clones, about 79% of them seen once. The TCR was taken from a man aged 35-49 years in good health and CMV-seropositive. The rearrangement joins TRBV28 to TRBJ1-2; 8 bases are a match to TRBD1. The sequenced sample consisted of PBMCs. CDR3 in amino acids: CASSFETGVGYTF. CDR3 DNA sequence: TGTGCCAGCAGTTTCGAGACAGGGGTTGGCTACACCTTC.